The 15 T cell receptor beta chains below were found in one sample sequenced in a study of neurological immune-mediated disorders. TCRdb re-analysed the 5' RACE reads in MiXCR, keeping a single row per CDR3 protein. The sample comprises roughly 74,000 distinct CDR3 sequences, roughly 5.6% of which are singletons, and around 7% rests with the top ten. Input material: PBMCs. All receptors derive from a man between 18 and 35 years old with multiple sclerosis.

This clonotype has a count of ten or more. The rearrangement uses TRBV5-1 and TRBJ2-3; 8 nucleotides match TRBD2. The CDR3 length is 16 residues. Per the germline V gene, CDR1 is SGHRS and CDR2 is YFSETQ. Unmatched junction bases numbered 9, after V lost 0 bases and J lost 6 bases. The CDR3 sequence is CASSLEMRGVRDTQYF. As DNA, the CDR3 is TGCGCCAGCAGCTTGGAAATGCGGGGGGTCCGGGATACGCAGTATTTT.

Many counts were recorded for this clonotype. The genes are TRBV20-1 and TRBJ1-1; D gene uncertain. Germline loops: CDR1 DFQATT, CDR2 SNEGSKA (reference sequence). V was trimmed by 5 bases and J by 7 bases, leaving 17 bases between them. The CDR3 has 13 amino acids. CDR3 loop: CSAASGVQHEAFF. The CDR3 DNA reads TGCAGTGCTGCCTCGGGAGTTCAACATGAAGCTTTCTTT.

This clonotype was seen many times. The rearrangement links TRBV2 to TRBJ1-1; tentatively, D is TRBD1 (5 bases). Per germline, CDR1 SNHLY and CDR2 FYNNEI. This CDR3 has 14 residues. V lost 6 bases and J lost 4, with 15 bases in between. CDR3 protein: CASSTGVAGTEAFF. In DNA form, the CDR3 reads TGTGCCAGCAGCACGGGGGTGGCGGGCACTGAAGCTTTCTTT.

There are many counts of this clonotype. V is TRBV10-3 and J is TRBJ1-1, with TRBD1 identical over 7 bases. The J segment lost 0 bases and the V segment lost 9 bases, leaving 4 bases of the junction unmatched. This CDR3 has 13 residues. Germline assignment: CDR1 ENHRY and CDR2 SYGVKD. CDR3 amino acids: CAMWDSMNTEAFF. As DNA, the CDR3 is TGTGCCATGTGGGACAGCATGAACACTGAAGCTTTCTTT.

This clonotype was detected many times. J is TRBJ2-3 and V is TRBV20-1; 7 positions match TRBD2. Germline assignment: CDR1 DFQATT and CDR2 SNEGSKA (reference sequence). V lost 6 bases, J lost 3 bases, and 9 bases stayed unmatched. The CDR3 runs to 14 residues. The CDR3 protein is CSAAGTIRTDTQYF. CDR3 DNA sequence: TGCAGTGCCGCCGGGACTATCCGAACAGATACGCAGTATTTT.

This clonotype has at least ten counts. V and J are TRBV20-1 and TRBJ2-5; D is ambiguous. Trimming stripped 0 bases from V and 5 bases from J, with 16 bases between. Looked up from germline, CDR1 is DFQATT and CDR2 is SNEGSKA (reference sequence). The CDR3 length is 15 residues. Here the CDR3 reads CSARDKASSGETQYF. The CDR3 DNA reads TGCAGTGCTAGAGATAAGGCTTCGTCGGGCGAGACCCAGTACTTC.

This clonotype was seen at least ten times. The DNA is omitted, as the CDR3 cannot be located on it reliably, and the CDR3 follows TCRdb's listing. The CDR3 is CSVGTGSSPLNF. The V gene is TRBV29-1, the J gene TRBJ1-6; no DNA check was done on the table's D call, TRBD1. The V gene's germline CDR1 is SQVTM and CDR2 ANQGSEA. A total of 12 residues make up the CDR3, ends included.

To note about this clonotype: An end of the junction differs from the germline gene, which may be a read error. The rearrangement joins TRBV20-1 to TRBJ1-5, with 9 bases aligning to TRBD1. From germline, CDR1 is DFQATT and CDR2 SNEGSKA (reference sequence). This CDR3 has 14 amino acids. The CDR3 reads CSAVQGAGNQPQNF. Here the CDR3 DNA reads TGCAGTGCAGTACAGGGGGCGGGCAATCAGCCCCAGAATTTT.

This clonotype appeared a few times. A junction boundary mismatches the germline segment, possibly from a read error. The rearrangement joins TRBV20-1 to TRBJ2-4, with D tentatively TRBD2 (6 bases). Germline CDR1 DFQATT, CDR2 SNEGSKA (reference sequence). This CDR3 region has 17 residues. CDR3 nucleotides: TGCAGTGCCCCCAAGTCGGGCGGGGTTTTCTCCAAAAAAATTCAGTACTTC. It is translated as CSAPKSGGVFSKKIQYF.

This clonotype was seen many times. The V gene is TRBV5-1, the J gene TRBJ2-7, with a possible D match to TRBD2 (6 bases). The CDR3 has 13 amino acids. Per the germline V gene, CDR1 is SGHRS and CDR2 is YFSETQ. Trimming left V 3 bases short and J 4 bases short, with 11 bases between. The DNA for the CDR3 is TGCGCCAGCAGCTCCGGAGGGAGGTACGAGCAGTACTTC. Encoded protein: CASSSGGRYEQYF. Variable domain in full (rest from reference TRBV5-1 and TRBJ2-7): KAGVTQTPRYLIKTRGQQVTLSCSPISGHRSVSWYQQTPGQGLQFLFEYFSETQRNKGNFPGRFSGRQFSNSRSEMNVSTLELGDSALYLCASSSGGRYEQYFGPGTRLTVT.

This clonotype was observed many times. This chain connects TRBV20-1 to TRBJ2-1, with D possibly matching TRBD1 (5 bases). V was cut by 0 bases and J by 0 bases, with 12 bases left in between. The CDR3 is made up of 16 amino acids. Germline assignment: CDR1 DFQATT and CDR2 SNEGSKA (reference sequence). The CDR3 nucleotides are TGCAGTGCTAGAGATAGGGGCCAAAGCTCCTACAATGAGCAGTTCTTC. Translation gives CSARDRGQSSYNEQFF.

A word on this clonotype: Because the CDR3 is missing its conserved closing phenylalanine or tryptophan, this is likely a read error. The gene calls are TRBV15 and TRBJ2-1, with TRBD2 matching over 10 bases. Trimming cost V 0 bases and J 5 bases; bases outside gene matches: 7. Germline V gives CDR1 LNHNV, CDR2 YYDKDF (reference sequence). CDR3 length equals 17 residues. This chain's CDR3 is CATSRDPTAGGHNEQFN. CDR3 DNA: TGTGCCACCAGCAGAGACCCCACAGCGGGGGGGCACAATGAGCAGTTCAAC.

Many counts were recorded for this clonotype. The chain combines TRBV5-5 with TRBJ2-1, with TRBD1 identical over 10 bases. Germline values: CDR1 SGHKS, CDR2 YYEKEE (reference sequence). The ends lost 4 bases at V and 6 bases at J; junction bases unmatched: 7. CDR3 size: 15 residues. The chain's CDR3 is CASSQDRGEANEQFF. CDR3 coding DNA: TGTGCCAGCAGCCAGGACAGGGGGGAGGCCAATGAGCAGTTCTTC. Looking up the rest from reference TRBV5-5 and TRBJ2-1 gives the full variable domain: DAGVTQSPTHLIKTRGQQVTLRCSPISGHKSVSWYQQVLGQGPQFIFQYYEKEERGRGNFPDRFSARQFPNYSSELNVNALLLGDSALYLCASSQDRGEANEQFFGPGTRLTVL.

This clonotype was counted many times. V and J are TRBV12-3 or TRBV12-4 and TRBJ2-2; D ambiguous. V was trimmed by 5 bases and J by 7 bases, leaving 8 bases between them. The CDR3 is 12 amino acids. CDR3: CASSPEIGELFF. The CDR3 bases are TGTGCCAGCAGTCCAGAAATCGGGGAGCTGTTTTTT.

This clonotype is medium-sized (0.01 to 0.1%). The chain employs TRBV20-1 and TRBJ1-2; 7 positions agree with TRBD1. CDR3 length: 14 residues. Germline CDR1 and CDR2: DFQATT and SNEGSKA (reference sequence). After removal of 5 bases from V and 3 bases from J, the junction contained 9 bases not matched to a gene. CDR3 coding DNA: TGCAGTGCTCCGGTCCGGGACAGTGACTATGGCTACACCTTC. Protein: CSAPVRDSDYGYTF.